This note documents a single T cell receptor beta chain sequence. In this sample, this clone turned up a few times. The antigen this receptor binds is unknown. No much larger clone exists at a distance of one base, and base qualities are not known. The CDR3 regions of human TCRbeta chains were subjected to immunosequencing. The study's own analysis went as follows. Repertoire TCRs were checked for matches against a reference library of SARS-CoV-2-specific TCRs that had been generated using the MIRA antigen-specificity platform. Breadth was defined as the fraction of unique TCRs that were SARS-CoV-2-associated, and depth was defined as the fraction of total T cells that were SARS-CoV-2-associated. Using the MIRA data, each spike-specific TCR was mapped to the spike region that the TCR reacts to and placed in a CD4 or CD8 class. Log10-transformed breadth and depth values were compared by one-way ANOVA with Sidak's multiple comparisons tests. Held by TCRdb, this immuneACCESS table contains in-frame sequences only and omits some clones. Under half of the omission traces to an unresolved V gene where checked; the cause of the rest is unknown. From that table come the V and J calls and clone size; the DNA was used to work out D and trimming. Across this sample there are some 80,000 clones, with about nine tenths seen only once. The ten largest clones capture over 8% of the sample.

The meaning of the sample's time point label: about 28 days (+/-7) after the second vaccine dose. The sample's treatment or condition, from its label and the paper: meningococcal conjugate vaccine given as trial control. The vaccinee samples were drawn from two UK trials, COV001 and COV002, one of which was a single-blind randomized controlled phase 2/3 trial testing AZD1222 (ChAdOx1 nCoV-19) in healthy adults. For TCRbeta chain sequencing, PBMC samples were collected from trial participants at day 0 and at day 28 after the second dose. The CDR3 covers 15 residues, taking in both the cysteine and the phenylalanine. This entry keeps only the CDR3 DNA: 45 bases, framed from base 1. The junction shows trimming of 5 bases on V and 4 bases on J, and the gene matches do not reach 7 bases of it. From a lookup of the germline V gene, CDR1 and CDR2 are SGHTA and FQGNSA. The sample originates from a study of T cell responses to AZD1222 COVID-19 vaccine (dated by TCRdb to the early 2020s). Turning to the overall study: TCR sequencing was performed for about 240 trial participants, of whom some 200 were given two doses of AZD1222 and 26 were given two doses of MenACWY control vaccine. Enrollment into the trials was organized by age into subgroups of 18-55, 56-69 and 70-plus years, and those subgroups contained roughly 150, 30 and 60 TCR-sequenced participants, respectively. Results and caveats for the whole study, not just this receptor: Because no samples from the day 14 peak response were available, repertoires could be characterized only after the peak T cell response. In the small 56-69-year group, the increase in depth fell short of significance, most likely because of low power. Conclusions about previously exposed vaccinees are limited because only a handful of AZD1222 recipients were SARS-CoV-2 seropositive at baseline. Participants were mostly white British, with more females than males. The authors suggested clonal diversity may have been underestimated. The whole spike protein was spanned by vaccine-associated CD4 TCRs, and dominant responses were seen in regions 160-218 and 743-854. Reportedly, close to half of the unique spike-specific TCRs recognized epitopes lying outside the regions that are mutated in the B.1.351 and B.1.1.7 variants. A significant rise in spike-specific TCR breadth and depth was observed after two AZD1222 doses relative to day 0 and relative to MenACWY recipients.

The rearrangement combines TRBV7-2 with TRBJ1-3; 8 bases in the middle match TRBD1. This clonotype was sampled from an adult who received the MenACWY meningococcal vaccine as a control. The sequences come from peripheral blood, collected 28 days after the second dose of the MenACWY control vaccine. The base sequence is TGTGCCAGCAGCCGTGCAGGGGGCGAAGGAAACACCATATATTTT. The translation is CASSRAGGEGNTIYF.